This T cell receptor beta chain was profiled in a study of shared clonotypes between healthy human individuals. Study observations and caveats: Specimens sampled were limited to blood, with tissue repertoires likely differing.

In its sample, this clone was seen once. The antigen is undetermined. The method was immunoSEQ multiplex PCR; TCRdb's version includes in-frame clones alone and lacks a portion of them. The sample contains 550,000 to 750,000 clones, less than 97% of which appear only once. CD8 cells regarded as naive lacked CD45RO, were positively chosen for CCR7, and omitted terminally differentiated effector memory CD45RA+ cells. Sequenced: naive CD8+ T cells sorted from blood. The source of this sequence is a woman in her twenties or thirties in good health.

Here the CDR3 DNA reads TGTGCCAGCAGCGAGGGCCGGGACTGGGGGCAAGAGACCCAGTACTTC. Its translation: CASSEGRDWGQETQYF. This chain joins TRBV11-1 and TRBJ2-5, with a tentative D call TRBD2 (6 bases). With 5 bases removed from V and 2 bases from J, the gap between germline ends came to 18 bases. CDR1 and CDR2 from the germline V gene are SGHAT and FQDESV (reference sequence). The CDR3 is 16 amino acids.